These T cell receptor beta chains were read from a single sample in a study of CD8+CD57+ T cells in acquired aplastic anemia. TCRdb re-analysed the reads in MiXCR, keeping a single row per CDR3 protein. The table records a few hundred thousand distinct CDR3 sequences, roughly 53% of them present only once. The sequencing input was sorted CD4+, CD8+, or CD8+CD57+ T cells (not recorded which) from PBMCs. The receptors here all came from a human donor with aplastic anemia. CDR3s include the opening cysteine and the closing phenylalanine or tryptophan. The order of the fields is D gene, V gene, J gene, CDR3 length, clone size, CDR3 DNA, CDR3 protein. A D gene is named only where the DNA matches it firmly. Not all rows give a size; the values are once, few, many and, for expanded clones, a class.

D gene: TRBD1
V gene: TRBV10-3
J gene: TRBJ2-7
CDR3 length: 14
clone size: .
CDR3 DNA: TGTGCCATCAGCGGGACAGGGAAGGGAAACGAGCAGTACTTC
CDR3 protein: CAISGTGKGNEQYF

D gene: .
V gene: TRBV19
J gene: TRBJ1-3
CDR3 length: 15
clone size: once
CDR3 DNA: TGTGCCAGTAGTACACCCGCTAGGACTGGAAACACCATATATTTT
CDR3 protein: CASSTPARTGNTIYF

D gene: TRBD1
V gene: TRBV5-4
J gene: TRBJ1-6
CDR3 length: 17
clone size: .
CDR3 DNA: TGTGCCAGCAGTCTGGACGGACAGGGTAGGGGACATTCACCCCTCCACTTT
CDR3 protein: CASSLDGQGRGHSPLHF

D gene: .
V gene: TRBV18
J gene: TRBJ1-2
CDR3 length: 12
clone size: .
CDR3 DNA: TGTGCCAGCTCACCAGGGGGCTATGGCTACACCTTC
CDR3 protein: CASSPGGYGYTF

D gene: TRBD1
V gene: TRBV10-3
J gene: TRBJ1-6
CDR3 length: 16
clone size: once
CDR3 DNA: TGTGCCATCAGTGAGTCTCGACAGGGTTGGAATTCACCCCTCCACTTT
CDR3 protein: CAISESRQGWNSPLHF

D gene: TRBD1
V gene: TRBV18
J gene: TRBJ1-5
CDR3 length: 15
clone size: few
CDR3 DNA: TGTGCCAGCTCACCAGAGACAGGGGGCAATCAGCCCCAGCATTTT
CDR3 protein: CASSPETGGNQPQHF

D gene: TRBD1
V gene: TRBV5-1
J gene: TRBJ2-7
CDR3 length: 14
clone size: .
CDR3 DNA: TGCGCCAGCAGGACCGGGACAGGGTCCTACGAGCAGTACTTC
CDR3 protein: CASRTGTGSYEQYF

D gene: .
V gene: TRBV4-1
J gene: TRBJ1-1
CDR3 length: 17
clone size: many
CDR3 DNA: TGCGCCAGCAGCCAAGCCATAGGAGGAGAGATGAACACTGAAGCTTTCTTT
CDR3 protein: CASSQAIGGEMNTEAFF

D gene: TRBD2
V gene: TRBV14
J gene: TRBJ2-2
CDR3 length: 17
clone size: many
CDR3 DNA: TGTGCCAGCAGCCAATACCCGACTAGCCCGAACACCGGGGAGCTGTTTTTT
CDR3 protein: CASSQYPTSPNTGELFF

D gene: .
V gene: TRBV25-1
J gene: TRBJ2-7
CDR3 length: 13
clone size: .
CDR3 DNA: TGTGCCAGCAGTAGGCGACAAGGAGACGAGCATTACTTC
CDR3 protein: CASSRRQGDEHYF

D gene: TRBD1
V gene: TRBV5-1
J gene: TRBJ1-3
CDR3 length: 16
clone size: few
CDR3 DNA: TGCGCCAGCAGCCAAGCAGGGGGGGTCTCTGGAAACACCATATATTTT
CDR3 protein: CASSQAGGVSGNTIYF

D gene: .
V gene: TRBV7-3
J gene: TRBJ1-2
CDR3 length: 13
clone size: few
CDR3 DNA: TGTGCCAGCAGCGCGGGAAGTTTGGGAGGCTACACCTTC
CDR3 protein: CASSAGSLGGYTF

D gene: TRBD2
V gene: TRBV6-4
J gene: TRBJ2-2
CDR3 length: 16
clone size: .
CDR3 DNA: TGTGCCAGCAGTGACTCTAGCGGGGGGGCCACCGGGGAGCTGTTTTTT
CDR3 protein: CASSDSSGGATGELFF

D gene: .
V gene: TRBV10-3
J gene: TRBJ2-2
CDR3 length: 12
clone size: once
CDR3 DNA: TGTGCCATCATGGCTATCACCGGGGAGCTGTTTTTT
CDR3 protein: CAIMAITGELFF

D gene: TRBD1
V gene: TRBV5-4
J gene: TRBJ1-5
CDR3 length: 17
clone size: few
CDR3 DNA: TGTGCCAGTCCATGGGGACAGGAGAATAGCGGGCCGCAGCCCCAGCATTTT
CDR3 protein: CASPWGQENSGPQPQHF

D gene: TRBD1
V gene: TRBV10-3
J gene: TRBJ1-2
CDR3 length: 16
clone size: .
CDR3 DNA: TGTGCCAGCAGTTTAAATGGCCCGGGACAGGGTCATGGCTACACCTTC
CDR3 protein: CASSLNGPGQGHGYTF

D gene: TRBD1
V gene: TRBV15
J gene: TRBJ1-5
CDR3 length: 13
clone size: many
CDR3 DNA: TGTGCCACCAGCAGCACAGGGGGGAGGCCCCAGCATTTT
CDR3 protein: CATSSTGGRPQHF

D gene: .
V gene: TRBV2
J gene: TRBJ2-1
CDR3 length: 17
clone size: few
CDR3 DNA: TGTGCCAGCAGCCACCTCCCGGTCGGTAGCAGCGACAATGAGCAGTTCTTC
CDR3 protein: CASSHLPVGSSDNEQFF

D gene: .
V gene: TRBV12-3/TRBV12-4
J gene: TRBJ2-1
CDR3 length: 15
clone size: once
CDR3 DNA: TGTGCCAGCAGGACCACAAGGGACTCCTACAATGAGCAGTTCTTC
CDR3 protein: CASRTTRDSYNEQFF

D gene: .
V gene: TRBV20-1
J gene: TRBJ2-3
CDR3 length: 16
clone size: few
CDR3 DNA: TGCAGTGCTAGAAATCGGGGCGATCTAGGCACAGATACGCAGTATTTT
CDR3 protein: CSARNRGDLGTDTQYF

D gene: .
V gene: TRBV19
J gene: TRBJ1-2
CDR3 length: 13
clone size: .
CDR3 DNA: TGTGCCAGTAAACAGGCCGCTAACTATGGCTACACCTTC
CDR3 protein: CASKQAANYGYTF

D gene: TRBD2
V gene: TRBV29-1
J gene: TRBJ2-5
CDR3 length: 13
clone size: .
CDR3 DNA: TGCAGTTTTCTGCGGGGGGGCCAAGAGACCCAGTACTTC
CDR3 protein: CSFLRGGQETQYF

D gene: .
V gene: TRBV15
J gene: TRBJ2-7
CDR3 length: 12
clone size: .
CDR3 DNA: TGTGCCACCAGCAGTTCCCGCTACGAGCAGTACTTC
CDR3 protein: CATSSSRYEQYF

D gene: .
V gene: TRBV7-9
J gene: TRBJ1-3
CDR3 length: 16
clone size: many
CDR3 DNA: TGTGCCAGCAGCTTAGCCCCGACAGGCGGTGGAAACACCATATATTTT
CDR3 protein: CASSLAPTGGGNTIYF

D gene: TRBD2
V gene: TRBV15
J gene: TRBJ2-7
CDR3 length: 15
clone size: .
CDR3 DNA: TGTGCCACCAGCAGAGATCTCGGGGGGGCCGACGAGCAGTACTTC
CDR3 protein: CATSRDLGGADEQYF

D gene: TRBD1
V gene: TRBV5-8
J gene: TRBJ1-5
CDR3 length: 16
clone size: many
CDR3 DNA: TGTGCCAGCAGCCAGAGGACAGGGATAAGCAATCAGCCCCAGCATTTT
CDR3 protein: CASSQRTGISNQPQHF

D gene: .
V gene: TRBV2
J gene: TRBJ2-7
CDR3 length: 16
clone size: .
CDR3 DNA: TGTGCCAGCAGCGAAGCGGTTGGGGCCCTTGCCTACGAGCAGTACTTC
CDR3 protein: CASSEAVGALAYEQYF

D gene: .
V gene: TRBV20-1
J gene: TRBJ2-7
CDR3 length: 14
clone size: .
CDR3 DNA: TGCAGTGCTAGGGAAGGGGCGCCCTCCTACGAGCAGTACTTC
CDR3 protein: CSAREGAPSYEQYF

D gene: TRBD1
V gene: TRBV5-1
J gene: TRBJ1-4
CDR3 length: 14
clone size: many
CDR3 DNA: TGCGCCAGCAGCCAGGGGGGGGGGAGCGAAAAACTGTTTTTT
CDR3 protein: CASSQGGGSEKLFF

D gene: .
V gene: TRBV15
J gene: TRBJ2-5
CDR3 length: 15
clone size: .
CDR3 DNA: TGTGCCACCAGCAGAGATGGCACAGCCGAAGAGACCCAGTACTTC
CDR3 protein: CATSRDGTAEETQYF

D gene: .
V gene: TRBV20-1
J gene: TRBJ2-7
CDR3 length: 13
clone size: .
CDR3 DNA: TGCAGTGCTAGCGGGGTCAGCTCCTACGAGCAGTACTTC
CDR3 protein: CSASGVSSYEQYF

D gene: .
V gene: TRBV7-9
J gene: TRBJ2-7
CDR3 length: 12
clone size: .
CDR3 DNA: TGTGCCAGCAGCCTCGGGCAGTACGAGCAGTACTTC
CDR3 protein: CASSLGQYEQYF

D gene: .
V gene: TRBV2
J gene: TRBJ2-7
CDR3 length: 12
clone size: many
CDR3 DNA: TGTGCCAGCAGTTTTACAGGGTACGAGCAGTACTTC
CDR3 protein: CASSFTGYEQYF

D gene: .
V gene: TRBV7-2
J gene: TRBJ2-1
CDR3 length: 15
clone size: .
CDR3 DNA: TGTGCCAGCAGCTTAAGGCTACCCTCCGACAATGAGCAGTTCTTC
CDR3 protein: CASSLRLPSDNEQFF

D gene: .
V gene: TRBV5-1
J gene: TRBJ1-5
CDR3 length: 15
clone size: many
CDR3 DNA: TGCGCCAGCAGCTTGGAGCCGGGAGCGAAAAAGCCCCAGCATTTT
CDR3 protein: CASSLEPGAKKPQHF

D gene: TRBD1
V gene: TRBV6-5
J gene: TRBJ1-2
CDR3 length: 17
clone size: many
CDR3 DNA: TGTGCCAGCAGTTACTTAAGGACAGGGGGTCTTGGCTATGGCTACACCTTC
CDR3 protein: CASSYLRTGGLGYGYTF

D gene: .
V gene: TRBV3-1
J gene: TRBJ2-1
CDR3 length: 14
clone size: many
CDR3 DNA: TGTGCCAGCAGCCAAGATTTTGGGACTCTTGAGCAGTTCTTC
CDR3 protein: CASSQDFGTLEQFF

D gene: TRBD1
V gene: TRBV5-8
J gene: TRBJ1-5
CDR3 length: 16
clone size: many
CDR3 DNA: TGTGCCAGCAGCTTCCACCTACAGGGGATGGATCAGCCCCAGCATTTT
CDR3 protein: CASSFHLQGMDQPQHF

D gene: .
V gene: TRBV20-1
J gene: TRBJ2-1
CDR3 length: 14
clone size: .
CDR3 DNA: TGCAGTGCCACACAGGGAGCAGGAGACAATGAGCAGTTCTTC
CDR3 protein: CSATQGAGDNEQFF

D gene: TRBD1
V gene: TRBV20-1
J gene: TRBJ1-2
CDR3 length: 13
clone size: .
CDR3 DNA: TGCAGTGCTAGGGGACAGGGCGTCTATGGCTACACCTTC
CDR3 protein: CSARGQGVYGYTF

D gene: .
V gene: TRBV2
J gene: TRBJ1-4
CDR3 length: 14
clone size: many
CDR3 DNA: TGTGCCAGCACCCTAACGATGGCTAATGAAAAACTGTTTTTT
CDR3 protein: CASTLTMANEKLFF